The rows below give T cell receptor beta chains drawn from one sample of a study of blood T cells in healthy people across ages. TCRdb used MiXCR to reprocess the 5' RACE reads, holding one entry per CDR3 protein. The data contain about 640,000 distinct CDR3 sequences, around two fifths of them singletons. Material for sequencing was blood. The source is a man older than 75 in good health. Each CDR3 is given with its conserved first and last residue.

v_gene: TRBV7-2
CDR3aa: CASSLRVNRGGSQGEQFF

v_gene: TRBV4-3
CDR3aa: CASSQTRGSGTGELFF

v_gene: TRBV6-2/TRBV6-3
CDR3aa: CASRAQRGTDTQYF

v_gene: TRBV4-3
CDR3aa: CASSPGWANTEAFF

v_gene: TRBV4-2
CDR3aa: CASSQNGGGAFGEQFF

v_gene: TRBV7-9
CDR3aa: CASSTFGETQYF

v_gene: TRBV20-1
CDR3aa: CSAGLSWDSKGEQYF

v_gene: TRBV7-2
CDR3aa: CASSLESGRGNEKLFF

v_gene: TRBV4-2
CDR3aa: CASSQGRVQASEQYF

v_gene: TRBV11-2
CDR3aa: CASSLGGVPRDRATKTYEQYF

v_gene: TRBV4-2
CDR3aa: CASSQDYGSQWNYGYTF

v_gene: TRBV12-5
CDR3aa: CASAPGVGADNQPQHF

v_gene: TRBV20-1
CDR3aa: CSAEKRGAYSEQFF

v_gene: TRBV14
CDR3aa: CASSQGAGRDTQYF

v_gene: TRBV3-1
CDR3aa: CASSQDLGRYTQYF

v_gene: TRBV20-1
CDR3aa: CSADTMDSMTYNNEQFF

v_gene: TRBV11-2
CDR3aa: CASSRRGRDTQYF

v_gene: TRBV4-3
CDR3aa: CASSQAMSYEQYF

v_gene: TRBV6-2/TRBV6-3
CDR3aa: CASSYSVGNQPQHF

v_gene: TRBV4-3
CDR3aa: CASSQELHNQPQHF

v_gene: TRBV4-2
CDR3aa: CASSETLGTDTQYF

v_gene: TRBV4-2
CDR3aa: CASSTAGATYGYTF

v_gene: TRBV6-1
CDR3aa: CAGRGAGNQPQHF

v_gene: TRBV28
CDR3aa: CASSQQLTSGNTGELFF

v_gene: TRBV6-2/TRBV6-3
CDR3aa: CASNLFREGYNEQFF